This T cell receptor beta chain was obtained from a study of T cells in narcolepsy. Study outcomes and limitations: In some patient and control memory CD4+ samples, autoreactive clones were absent. Same-patient CSF and blood CD4+ T cell clonotypes included HCRT-specific and TRIB2-specific autoreactive ones. Blood of same and different patients, but not healthy controls, reportedly held recurring autoreactive clonotypes.

The length of the CDR3 is 14 residues. With 2 bases removed from V and 6 bases from J, the gap between germline ends came to 10 bases. CDR1 and CDR2 from the germline V gene are SGHVS and FQNEAQ. This table comes from immunoSEQ multiplex PCR, and its TCRdb copy is limited to in-frame clones, with some not included. Here the sample spans around 27,000 clones, around 82% being singletons. Concerning this clone: The antigen is unknown.

The sequence was obtained from a human donor with narcolepsy. This rearrangement joins TRBV7-8 to TRBJ2-2, with D possibly matching TRBD2 (6 bases). The sample taken for sequencing was CD45RA- memory CD4+ T cells from PBMCs. The CDR3 nucleotides are TGTGCCAGCAGCTTAACTAGCAGCTCCGGGGAGCTGTTTTTT. Its protein is CASSLTSSSGELFF.